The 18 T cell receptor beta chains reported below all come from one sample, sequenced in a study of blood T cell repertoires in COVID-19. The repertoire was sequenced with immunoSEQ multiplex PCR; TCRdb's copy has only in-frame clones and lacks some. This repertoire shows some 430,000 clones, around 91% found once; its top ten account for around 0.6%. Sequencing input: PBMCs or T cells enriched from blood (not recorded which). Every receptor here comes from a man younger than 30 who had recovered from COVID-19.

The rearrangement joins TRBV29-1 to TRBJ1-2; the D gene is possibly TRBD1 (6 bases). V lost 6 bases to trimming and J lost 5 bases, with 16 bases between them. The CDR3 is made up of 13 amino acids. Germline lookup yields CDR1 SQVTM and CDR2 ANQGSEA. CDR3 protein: CSVGDRRTYGYTF. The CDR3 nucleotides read TGCAGCGTCGGAGACAGGCGAACTTATGGCTACACCTTC.

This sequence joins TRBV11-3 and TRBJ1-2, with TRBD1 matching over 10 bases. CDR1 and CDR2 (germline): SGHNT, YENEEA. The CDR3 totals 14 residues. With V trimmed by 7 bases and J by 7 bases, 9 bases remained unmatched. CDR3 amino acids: CASNNRQGAAGYTF. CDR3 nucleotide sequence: TGTGCCAGCAACAACAGACAGGGGGCGGCTGGCTACACCTTC.

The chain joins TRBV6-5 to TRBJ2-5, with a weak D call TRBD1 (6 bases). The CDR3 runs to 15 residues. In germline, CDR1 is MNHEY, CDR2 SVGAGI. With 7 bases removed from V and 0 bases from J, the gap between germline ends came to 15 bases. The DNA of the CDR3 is TGTGCCAGCATCCAGATAAGGGGGTACCAAGAGACCCAGTACTTC. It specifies CASIQIRGYQETQYF.

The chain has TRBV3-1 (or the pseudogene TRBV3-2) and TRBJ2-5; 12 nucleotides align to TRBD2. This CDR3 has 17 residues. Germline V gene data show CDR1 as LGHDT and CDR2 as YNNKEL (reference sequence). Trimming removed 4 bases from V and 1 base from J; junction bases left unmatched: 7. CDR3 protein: CASSPPGLAGLQETQYF. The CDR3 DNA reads TGTGCCAGCAGCCCCCCGGGACTAGCGGGCCTCCAAGAGACCCAGTACTTC.

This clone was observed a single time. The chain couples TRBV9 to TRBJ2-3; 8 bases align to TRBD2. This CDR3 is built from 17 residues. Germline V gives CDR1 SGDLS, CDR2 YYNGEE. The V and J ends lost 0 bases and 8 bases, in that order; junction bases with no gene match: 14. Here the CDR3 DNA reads TGTGCCAGCAGCGTAGGTCCCGGGACTAGGGGCGGGGGTACGCAGTATTTT. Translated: CASSVGPGTRGGGTQYF. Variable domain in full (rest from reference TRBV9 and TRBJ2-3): DSGVTQTPKHLITATGQRVTLRCSPRSGDLSVYWYQQSLDQGLQFLIQYYNGEERAKGNILERFSAQQFPDLHSELNLSSLELGDSALYFCASSVGPGTRGGGTQYFGPGTRLTVL.

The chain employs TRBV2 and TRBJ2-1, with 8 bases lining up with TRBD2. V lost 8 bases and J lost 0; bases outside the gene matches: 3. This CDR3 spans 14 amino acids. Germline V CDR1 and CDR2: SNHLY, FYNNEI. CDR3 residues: CASRSGSSYNEQFF. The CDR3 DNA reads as TGTGCCAGCCGAAGCGGGAGCTCCTACAATGAGCAGTTCTTC.

CDR3 residues: CASSPLDRVGDQPQHF. CDR3 sequence (DNA): TGTGCCAGCAGTCCCCTAGACAGGGTGGGGGATCAGCCCCAGCATTTT. The chain employs TRBV27 and TRBJ1-5; 7 bases map to TRBD1. The CDR3 covers 16 residues. Germline V gene sequence: CDR1 MNHEY, CDR2 SMNVEV (reference sequence). Trimming took 5 bases from V and 5 from J; bases not matched to a gene: 12.

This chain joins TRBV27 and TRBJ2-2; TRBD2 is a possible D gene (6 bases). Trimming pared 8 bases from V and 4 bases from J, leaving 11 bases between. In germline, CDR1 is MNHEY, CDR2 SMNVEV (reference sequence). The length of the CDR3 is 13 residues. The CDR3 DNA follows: TGTGCCAGCGGGGCGGGAAGCACCGGGGAGCTGTTTTTT. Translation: CASGAGSTGELFF.

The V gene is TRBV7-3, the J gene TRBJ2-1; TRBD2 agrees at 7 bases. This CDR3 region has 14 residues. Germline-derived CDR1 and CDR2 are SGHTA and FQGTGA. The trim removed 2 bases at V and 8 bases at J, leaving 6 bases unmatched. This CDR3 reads CASSLAGVIDEQFF. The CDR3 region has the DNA TGTGCCAGCAGCTTAGCGGGAGTTATAGATGAGCAGTTCTTC.

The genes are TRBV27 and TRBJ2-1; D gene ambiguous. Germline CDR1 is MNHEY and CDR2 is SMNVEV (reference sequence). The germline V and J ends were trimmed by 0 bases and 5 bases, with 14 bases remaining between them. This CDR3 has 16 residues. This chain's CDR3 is CASSLSINTRNNEQFF. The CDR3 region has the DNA TGTGCCAGCAGTTTATCGATTAACACCCGAAACAATGAGCAGTTCTTC.

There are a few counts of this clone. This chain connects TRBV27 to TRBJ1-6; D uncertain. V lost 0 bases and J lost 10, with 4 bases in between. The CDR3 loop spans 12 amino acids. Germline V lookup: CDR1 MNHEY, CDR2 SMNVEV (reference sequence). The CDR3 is CASSLSSSPLHF. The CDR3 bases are TGTGCCAGCAGTTTATCGAGCTCACCCCTCCACTTT.

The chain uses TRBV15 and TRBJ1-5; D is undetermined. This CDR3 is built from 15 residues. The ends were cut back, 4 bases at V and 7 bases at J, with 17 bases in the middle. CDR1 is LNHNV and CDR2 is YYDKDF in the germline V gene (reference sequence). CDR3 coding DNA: TGTGCCACCAGCAAAGTTATCAAGGAGCAACAGCCCCAGCATTTT. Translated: CATSKVIKEQQPQHF.

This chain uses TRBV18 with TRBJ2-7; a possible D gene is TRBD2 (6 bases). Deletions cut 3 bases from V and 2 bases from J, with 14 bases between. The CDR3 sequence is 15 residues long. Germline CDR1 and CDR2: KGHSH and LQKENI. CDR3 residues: CASSPPSGDPYEQYF. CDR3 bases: TGTGCCAGCTCACCCCCCTCGGGGGATCCCTACGAGCAGTACTTC.

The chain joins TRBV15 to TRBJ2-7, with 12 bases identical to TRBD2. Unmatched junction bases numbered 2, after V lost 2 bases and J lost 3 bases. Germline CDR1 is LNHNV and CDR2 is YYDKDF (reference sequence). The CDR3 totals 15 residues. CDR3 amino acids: CATSRRLAGVYEQYF. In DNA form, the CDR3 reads TGTGCCACCAGCAGACGACTAGCGGGAGTCTACGAGCAGTACTTC. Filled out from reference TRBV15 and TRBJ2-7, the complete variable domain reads DAMVIQNPRYQVTQFGKPVTLSCSQTLNHNVMYWYQQKSSQAPKLLFHYYDKDFNNEADTPDNFQSRRPNTSFCFLDIRSPGLGDTAMYLCATSRRLAGVYEQYFGPGTRLTVT.

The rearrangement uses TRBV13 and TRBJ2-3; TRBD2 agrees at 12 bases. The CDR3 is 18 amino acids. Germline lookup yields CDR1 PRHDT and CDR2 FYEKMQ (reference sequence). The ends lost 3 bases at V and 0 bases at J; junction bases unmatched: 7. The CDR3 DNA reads TGTGCCAGCAGCTTCTTGACTAGCGGGGGCCCTAGCACAGATACGCAGTATTTT. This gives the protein CASSFLTSGGPSTDTQYF.

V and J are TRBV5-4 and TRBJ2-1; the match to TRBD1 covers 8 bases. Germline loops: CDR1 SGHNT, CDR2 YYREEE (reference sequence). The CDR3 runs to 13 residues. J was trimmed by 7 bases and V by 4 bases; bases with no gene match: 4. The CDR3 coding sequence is TGTGCCAGCAGCCTGGACAGGGTGAATGAGCAGTTCTTC. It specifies CASSLDRVNEQFF.

Written as DNA, the CDR3 is TGTGCCAGCAGCCAAGCTGGGGCTCGCTCCTACGAGCAGTACTTC. Protein product: CASSQAGARSYEQYF. The genes are TRBV14 and TRBJ2-7; D may be TRBD1 (5 bases). CDR3 length: 15 residues. Trimming shortened V by 1 base and J by 0 bases, and 10 bases separated the two germline ends. The V gene's germline CDR1 is SGHDN and CDR2 FVKESK.

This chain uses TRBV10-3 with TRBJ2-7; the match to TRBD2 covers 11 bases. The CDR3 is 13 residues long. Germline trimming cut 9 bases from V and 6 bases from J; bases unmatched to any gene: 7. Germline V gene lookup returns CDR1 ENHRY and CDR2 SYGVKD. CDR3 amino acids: CAIAGTSGSEQYF. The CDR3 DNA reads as TGTGCCATTGCCGGGACTAGCGGCAGCGAGCAGTACTTC.